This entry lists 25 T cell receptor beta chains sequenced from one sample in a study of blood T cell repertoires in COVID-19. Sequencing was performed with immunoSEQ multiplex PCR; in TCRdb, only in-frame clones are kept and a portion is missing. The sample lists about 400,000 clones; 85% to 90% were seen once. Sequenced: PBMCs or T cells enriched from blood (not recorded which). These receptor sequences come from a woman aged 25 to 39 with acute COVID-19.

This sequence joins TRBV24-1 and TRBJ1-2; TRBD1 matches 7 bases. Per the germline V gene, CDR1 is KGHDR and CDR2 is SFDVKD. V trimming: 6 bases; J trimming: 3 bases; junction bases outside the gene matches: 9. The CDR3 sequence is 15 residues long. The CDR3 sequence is CATSPSGGRDYGYTF. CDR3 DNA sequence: TGTGCCACCAGTCCCTCAGGGGGAAGGGACTATGGCTACACCTTC.

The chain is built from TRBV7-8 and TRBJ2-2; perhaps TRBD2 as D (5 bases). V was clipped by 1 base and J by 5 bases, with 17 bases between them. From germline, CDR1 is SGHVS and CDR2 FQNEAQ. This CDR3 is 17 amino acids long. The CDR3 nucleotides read TGTGCCAGCAGCTTAGGGCGAGGGAAACGAAAGACCGGGGAGCTGTTTTTT. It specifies CASSLGRGKRKTGELFF.

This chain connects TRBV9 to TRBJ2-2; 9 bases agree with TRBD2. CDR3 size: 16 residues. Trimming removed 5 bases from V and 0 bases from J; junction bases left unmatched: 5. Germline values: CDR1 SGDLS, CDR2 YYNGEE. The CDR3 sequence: CASSPPSGTNTGELFF. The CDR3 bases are TGTGCCAGCAGTCCCCCTAGCGGGACGAACACCGGGGAGCTGTTTTTT.

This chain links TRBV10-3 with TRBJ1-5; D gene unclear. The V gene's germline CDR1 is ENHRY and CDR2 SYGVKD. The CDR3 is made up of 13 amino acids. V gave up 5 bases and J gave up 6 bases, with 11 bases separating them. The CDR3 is CAISSNRIQPQHF. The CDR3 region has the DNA TGTGCCATCAGTTCTAATCGAATTCAGCCCCAGCATTTT.

The CDR3 reads CATSPRGGVGYTF. In nucleotides, the CDR3 is TGTGCCACCAGTCCTAGGGGGGGCGTTGGCTACACCTTC. The chain uses TRBV24-1 and TRBJ1-2; D might be TRBD1 (6 bases). Germline CDR1 KGHDR, CDR2 SFDVKD. The CDR3 runs to 13 residues. The V gene lost 6 bases and the J gene lost 7 bases, with 14 bases spanning the gap.

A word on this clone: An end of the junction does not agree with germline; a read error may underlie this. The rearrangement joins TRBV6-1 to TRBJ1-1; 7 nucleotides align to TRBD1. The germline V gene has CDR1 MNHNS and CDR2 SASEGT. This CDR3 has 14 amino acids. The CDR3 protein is CASREVGTVTEAFF. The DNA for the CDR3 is TGTGCCAGCAGAGAAGTCGGGACAGTCACTGAAGCTTTCTTT.

The CDR3 loop is CASSWGQLQETQYF. The CDR3 DNA reads TGCGCCAGCAGCTGGGGACAGCTCCAAGAGACCCAGTACTTC. The V gene is TRBV5-1, the J gene TRBJ2-5; TRBD1 agrees at 7 bases. V was pared by 3 bases and J by 1 base, with 3 bases of the junction left unmatched. Germline assignment: CDR1 SGHRS and CDR2 YFSETQ. This CDR3 spans 14 amino acids.

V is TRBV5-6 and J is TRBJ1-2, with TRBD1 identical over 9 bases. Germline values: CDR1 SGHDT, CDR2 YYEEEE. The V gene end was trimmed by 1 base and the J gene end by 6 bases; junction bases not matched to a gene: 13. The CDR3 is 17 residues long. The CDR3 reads CASSLRSRDRVRDGYTF. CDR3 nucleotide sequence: TGTGCCAGCAGCTTGAGGTCGCGGGACAGGGTTCGGGATGGCTACACCTTC.

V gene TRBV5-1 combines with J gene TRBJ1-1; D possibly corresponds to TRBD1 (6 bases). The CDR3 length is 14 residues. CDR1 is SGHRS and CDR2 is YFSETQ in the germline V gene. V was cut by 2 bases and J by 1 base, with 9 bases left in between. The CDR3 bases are TGCGCCAGCAGCTTTTCGGGACAGAACACTGAAGCTTTCTTT. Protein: CASSFSGQNTEAFF. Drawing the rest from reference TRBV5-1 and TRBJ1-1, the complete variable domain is KAGVTQTPRYLIKTRGQQVTLSCSPISGHRSVSWYQQTPGQGLQFLFEYFSETQRNKGNFPGRFSGRQFSNSRSEMNVSTLELGDSALYLCASSFSGQNTEAFFGQGTRLTVV.

The DNA of the CDR3 is TGTGCCAGCAGCTTAGGGGCTAACTACGAGCAGTACTTC. Amino acids: CASSLGANYEQYF. The chain couples TRBV7-2 to TRBJ2-7; D is unclear. With 1 base removed from V and 3 bases from J, the gap between germline ends came to 7 bases. The CDR3 is 13 residues long. The germline V gene has CDR1 SGHTA and CDR2 FQGNSA.

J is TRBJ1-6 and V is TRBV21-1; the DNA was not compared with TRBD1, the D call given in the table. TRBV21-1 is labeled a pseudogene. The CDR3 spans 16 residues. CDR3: CASSSLRTDYNSPLHF. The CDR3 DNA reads TGTGCCAGCAGCTCTCTTAGGACAGATTATAATTCACCCCTCCACTTT.

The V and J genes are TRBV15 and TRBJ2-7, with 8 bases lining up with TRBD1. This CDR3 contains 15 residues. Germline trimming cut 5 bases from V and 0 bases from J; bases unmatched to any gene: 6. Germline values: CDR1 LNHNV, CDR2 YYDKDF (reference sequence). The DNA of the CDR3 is TGTGCCACCAGCCAAGGGGACAGGTCCTCCTACGAGCAGTACTTC. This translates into CATSQGDRSSYEQYF.

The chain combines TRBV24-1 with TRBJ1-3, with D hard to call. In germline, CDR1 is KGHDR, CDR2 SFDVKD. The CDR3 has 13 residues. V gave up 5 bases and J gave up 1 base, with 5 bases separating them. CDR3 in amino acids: CATSAQSGNTIYF. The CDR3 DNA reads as TGTGCCACCAGTGCCCAGTCTGGAAACACCATATATTTT.

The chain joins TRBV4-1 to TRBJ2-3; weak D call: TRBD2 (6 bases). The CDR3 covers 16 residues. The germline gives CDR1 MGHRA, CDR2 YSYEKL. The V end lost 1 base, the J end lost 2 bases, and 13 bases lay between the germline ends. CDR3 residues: CASSQVGAGPTDTQYF. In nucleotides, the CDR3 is TGCGCCAGCAGCCAAGTAGGGGCGGGGCCCACAGATACGCAGTATTTT.

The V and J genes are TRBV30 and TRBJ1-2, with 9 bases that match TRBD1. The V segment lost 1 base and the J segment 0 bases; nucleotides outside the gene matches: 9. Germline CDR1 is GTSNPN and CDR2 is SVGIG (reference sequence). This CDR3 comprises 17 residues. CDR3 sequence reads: CAWSEAGTGRTNYGYTF. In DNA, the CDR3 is TGTGCCTGGAGTGAAGCCGGGACAGGGCGAACTAACTATGGCTACACCTTC.

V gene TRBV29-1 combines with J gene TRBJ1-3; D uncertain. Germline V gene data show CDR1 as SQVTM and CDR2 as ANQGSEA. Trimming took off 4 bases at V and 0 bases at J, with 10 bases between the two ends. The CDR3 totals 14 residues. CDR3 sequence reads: CSVVWQASGNTIYF. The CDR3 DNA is TGCAGCGTTGTTTGGCAGGCCTCTGGAAACACCATATATTTT.

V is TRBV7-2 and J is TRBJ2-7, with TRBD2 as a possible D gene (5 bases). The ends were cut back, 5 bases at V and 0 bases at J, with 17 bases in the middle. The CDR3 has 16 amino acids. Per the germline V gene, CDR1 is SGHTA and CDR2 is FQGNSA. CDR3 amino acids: CASSLSGGLTSYEQYF. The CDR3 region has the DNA TGTGCCAGCAGCCTATCTGGAGGTCTTACCTCCTACGAGCAGTACTTC.

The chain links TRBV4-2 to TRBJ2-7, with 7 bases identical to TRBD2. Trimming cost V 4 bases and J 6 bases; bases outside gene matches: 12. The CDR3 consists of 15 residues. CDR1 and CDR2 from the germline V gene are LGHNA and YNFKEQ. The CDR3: CASSRVETSLVEQYF. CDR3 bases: TGTGCCAGCAGCCGGGTTGAGACTAGCCTCGTCGAGCAGTACTTC.

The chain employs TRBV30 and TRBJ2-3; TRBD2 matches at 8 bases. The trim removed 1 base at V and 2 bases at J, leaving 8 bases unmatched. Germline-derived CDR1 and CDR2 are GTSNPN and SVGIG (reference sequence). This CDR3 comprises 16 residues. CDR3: CAWSAKLAASTDTQYF. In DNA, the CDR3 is TGTGCCTGGAGTGCCAAACTAGCGGCTTCCACAGATACGCAGTATTTT.

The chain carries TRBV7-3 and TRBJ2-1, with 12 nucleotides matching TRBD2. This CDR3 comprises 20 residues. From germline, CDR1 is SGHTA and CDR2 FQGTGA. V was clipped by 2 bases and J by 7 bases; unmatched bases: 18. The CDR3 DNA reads TGTGCCAGCAGCTTAGTCCCTAGACTAGCGGGGGAGCGGGGTCGGAATGAGCAGTTCTTC. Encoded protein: CASSLVPRLAGERGRNEQFF.

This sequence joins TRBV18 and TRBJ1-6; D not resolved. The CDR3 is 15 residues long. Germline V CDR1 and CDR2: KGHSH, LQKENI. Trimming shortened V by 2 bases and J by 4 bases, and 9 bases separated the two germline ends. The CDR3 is CASSPNSGYNSPLHF. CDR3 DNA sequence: TGTGCCAGCTCACCAAACAGTGGTTATAATTCACCCCTCCACTTT.

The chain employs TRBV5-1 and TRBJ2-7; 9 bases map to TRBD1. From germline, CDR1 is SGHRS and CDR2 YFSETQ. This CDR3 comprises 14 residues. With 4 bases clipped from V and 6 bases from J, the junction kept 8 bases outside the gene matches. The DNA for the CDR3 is TGCGCCAGCAGCGTGGGACAGGGTTACGGCGAGCAGTACTTC. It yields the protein CASSVGQGYGEQYF.

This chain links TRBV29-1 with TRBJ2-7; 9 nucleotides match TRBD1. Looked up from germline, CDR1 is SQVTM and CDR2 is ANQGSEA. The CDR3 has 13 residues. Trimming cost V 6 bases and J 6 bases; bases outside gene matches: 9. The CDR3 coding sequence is TGCAGCGTGGTGAGGACAGGGGCCATCGAGCAGTACTTC. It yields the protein CSVVRTGAIEQYF.

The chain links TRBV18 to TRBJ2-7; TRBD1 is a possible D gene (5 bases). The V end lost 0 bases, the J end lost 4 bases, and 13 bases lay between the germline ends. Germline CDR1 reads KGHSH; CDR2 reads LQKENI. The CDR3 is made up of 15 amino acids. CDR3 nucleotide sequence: TGTGCCAGCTCACCACCGGTGGCAGGGAATTACGAGCAGTACTTC. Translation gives CASSPPVAGNYEQYF.

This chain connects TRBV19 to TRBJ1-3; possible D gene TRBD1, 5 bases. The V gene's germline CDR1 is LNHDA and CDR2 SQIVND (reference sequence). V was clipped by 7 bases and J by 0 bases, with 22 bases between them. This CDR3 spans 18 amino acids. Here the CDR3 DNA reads TGTGCCAGTACAAGGGCAGGGTCCTTCGTACTCTCTGGAAACACCATATATTTT. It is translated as CASTRAGSFVLSGNTIYF.